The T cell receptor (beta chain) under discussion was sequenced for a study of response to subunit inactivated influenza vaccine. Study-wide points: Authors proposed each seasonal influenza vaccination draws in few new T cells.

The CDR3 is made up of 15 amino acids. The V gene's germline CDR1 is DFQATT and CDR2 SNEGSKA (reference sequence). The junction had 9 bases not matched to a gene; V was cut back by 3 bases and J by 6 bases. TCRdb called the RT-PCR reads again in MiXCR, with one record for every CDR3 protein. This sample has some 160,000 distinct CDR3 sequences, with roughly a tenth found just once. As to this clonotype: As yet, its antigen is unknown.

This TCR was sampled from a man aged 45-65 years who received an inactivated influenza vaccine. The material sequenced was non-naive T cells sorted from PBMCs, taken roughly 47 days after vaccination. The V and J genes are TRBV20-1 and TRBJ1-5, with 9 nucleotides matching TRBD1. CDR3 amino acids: CSASPGQGQGQPQHF. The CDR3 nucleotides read TGCAGTGCTAGTCCGGGACAGGGTCAAGGTCAGCCCCAGCATTTT.